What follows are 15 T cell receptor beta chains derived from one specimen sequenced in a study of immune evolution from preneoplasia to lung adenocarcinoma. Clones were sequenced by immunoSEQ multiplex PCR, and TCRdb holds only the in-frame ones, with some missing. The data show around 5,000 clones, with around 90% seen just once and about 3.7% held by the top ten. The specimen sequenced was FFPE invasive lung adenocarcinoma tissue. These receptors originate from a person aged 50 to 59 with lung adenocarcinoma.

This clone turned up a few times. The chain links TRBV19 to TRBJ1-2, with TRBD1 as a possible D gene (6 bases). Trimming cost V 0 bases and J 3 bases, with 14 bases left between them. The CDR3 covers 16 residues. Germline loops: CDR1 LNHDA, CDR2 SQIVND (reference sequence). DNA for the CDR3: TGTGCCAGTAGTATAGATCCACAGGGTATGGACTATGGCTACACCTTC. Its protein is CASSIDPQGMDYGYTF.

CDR3 sequence (DNA): TGTGCCAGCAGTCCCACCGGGACAGGGAATAGCGAGCAGTACTTC. It codes for CASSPTGTGNSEQYF. The chain employs TRBV6-5 and TRBJ2-7; 9 positions agree with TRBD1. CDR1 is MNHEY, CDR2 SVGAGI, per germline. The CDR3 covers 15 residues. Unmatched junction bases numbered 11, after V lost 5 bases and J lost 6 bases.

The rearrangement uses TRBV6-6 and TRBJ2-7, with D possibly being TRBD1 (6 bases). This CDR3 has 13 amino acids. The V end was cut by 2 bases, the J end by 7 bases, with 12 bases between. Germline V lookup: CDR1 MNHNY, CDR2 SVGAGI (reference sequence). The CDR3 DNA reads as TGTGCCAGCAGTTACCTGGGGGCTGGGGAGCAGTACTTC. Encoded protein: CASSYLGAGEQYF.

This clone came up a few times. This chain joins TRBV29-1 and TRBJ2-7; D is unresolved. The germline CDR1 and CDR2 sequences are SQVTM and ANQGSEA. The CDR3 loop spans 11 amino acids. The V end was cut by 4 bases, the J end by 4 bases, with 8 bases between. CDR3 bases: TGCAGCGTTGTGGTGGGTTACGAGCAGTACTTC. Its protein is CSVVVGYEQYF.

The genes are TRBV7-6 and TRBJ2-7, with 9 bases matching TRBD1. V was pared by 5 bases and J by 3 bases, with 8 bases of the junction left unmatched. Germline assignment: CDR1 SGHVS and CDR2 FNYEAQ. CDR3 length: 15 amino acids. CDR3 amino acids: CASSPYRDRDYEQYF. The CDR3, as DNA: TGTGCCAGCAGCCCGTACCGGGACAGGGACTACGAGCAGTACTTC. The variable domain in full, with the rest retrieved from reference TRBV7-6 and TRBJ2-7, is GAGVSQSPRYKVTKRGQDVALRCDPISGHVSLYWYRQALGQGPEFLTYFNYEAQQDKSGLPNDRFSAERPEGSISTLTIQRTEQRDSAMYRCASSPYRDRDYEQYFGPGTRLTVT.

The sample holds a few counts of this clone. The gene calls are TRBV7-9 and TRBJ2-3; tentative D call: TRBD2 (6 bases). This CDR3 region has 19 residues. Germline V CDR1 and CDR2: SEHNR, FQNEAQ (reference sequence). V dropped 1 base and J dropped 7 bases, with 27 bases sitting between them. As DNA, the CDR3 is TGTGCCAGCAGCTTAGTTGGTTGGGAGTCTAGCGAGGGGAAACATACGCAGTATTTT. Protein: CASSLVGWESSEGKHTQYF.

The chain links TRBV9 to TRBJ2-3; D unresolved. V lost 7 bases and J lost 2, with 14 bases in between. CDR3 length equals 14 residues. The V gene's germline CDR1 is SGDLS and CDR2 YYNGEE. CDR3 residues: CASRVDETTDTQYF. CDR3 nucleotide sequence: TGTGCCAGCCGGGTCGACGAAACCACAGATACGCAGTATTTT.

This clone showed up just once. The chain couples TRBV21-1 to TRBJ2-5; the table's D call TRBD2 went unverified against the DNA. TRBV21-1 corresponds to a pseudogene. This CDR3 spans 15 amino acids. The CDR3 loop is CASSTGTSGRETQYF. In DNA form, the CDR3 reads TGTGCCAGCAGCACAGGGACTAGCGGGAGAGAGACCCAGTACTTC.

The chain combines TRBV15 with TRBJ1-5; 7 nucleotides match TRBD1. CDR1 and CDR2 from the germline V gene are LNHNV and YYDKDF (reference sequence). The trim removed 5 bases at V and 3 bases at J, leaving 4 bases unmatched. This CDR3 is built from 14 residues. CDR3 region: CATSLTGTNQPQHF. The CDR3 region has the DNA TGTGCCACCAGCTTGACAGGGACCAATCAGCCCCAGCATTTT.

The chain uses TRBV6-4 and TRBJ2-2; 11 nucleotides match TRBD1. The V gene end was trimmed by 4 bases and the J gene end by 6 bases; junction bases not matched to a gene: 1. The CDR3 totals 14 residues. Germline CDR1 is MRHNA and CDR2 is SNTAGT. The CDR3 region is CASSGTGGAGELFF. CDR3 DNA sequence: TGTGCCAGCAGTGGGACAGGGGGCGCCGGGGAGCTGTTTTTT.

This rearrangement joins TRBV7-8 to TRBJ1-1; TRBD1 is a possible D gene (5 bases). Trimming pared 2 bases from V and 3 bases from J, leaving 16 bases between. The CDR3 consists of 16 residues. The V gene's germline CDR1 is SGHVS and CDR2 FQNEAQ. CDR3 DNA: TGTGCCAGCAGCTTACGTGTAAGGTTAGGGGACACTGAAGCTTTCTTT. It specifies CASSLRVRLGDTEAFF.

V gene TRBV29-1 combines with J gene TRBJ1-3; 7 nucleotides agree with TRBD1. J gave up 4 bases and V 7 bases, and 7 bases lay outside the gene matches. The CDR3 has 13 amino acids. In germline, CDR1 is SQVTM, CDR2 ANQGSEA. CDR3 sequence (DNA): TGCAGCGCTCGTACAGGGGTGGGAAACACCATATATTTT. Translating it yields CSARTGVGNTIYF.

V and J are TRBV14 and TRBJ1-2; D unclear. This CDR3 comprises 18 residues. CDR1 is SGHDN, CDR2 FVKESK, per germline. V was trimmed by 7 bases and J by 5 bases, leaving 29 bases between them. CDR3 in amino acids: CASTPEPGRARLSYGYTF. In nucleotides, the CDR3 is TGTGCCAGCACCCCCGAGCCAGGACGAGCACGCCTTTCTTATGGCTACACCTTC.

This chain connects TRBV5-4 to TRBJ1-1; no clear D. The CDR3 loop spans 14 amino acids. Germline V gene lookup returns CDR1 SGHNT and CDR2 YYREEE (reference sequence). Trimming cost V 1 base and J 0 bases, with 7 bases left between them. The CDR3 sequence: CASSLYGVNTEAFF. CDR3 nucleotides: TGTGCCAGCAGCTTGTACGGGGTGAACACTGAAGCTTTCTTT.

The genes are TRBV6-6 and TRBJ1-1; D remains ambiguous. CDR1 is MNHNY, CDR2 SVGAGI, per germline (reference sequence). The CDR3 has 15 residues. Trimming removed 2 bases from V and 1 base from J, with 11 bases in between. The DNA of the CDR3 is TGTGCCAGCAGTTACGAAAACAAAAGGAACACTGAAGCTTTCTTT. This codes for CASSYENKRNTEAFF.